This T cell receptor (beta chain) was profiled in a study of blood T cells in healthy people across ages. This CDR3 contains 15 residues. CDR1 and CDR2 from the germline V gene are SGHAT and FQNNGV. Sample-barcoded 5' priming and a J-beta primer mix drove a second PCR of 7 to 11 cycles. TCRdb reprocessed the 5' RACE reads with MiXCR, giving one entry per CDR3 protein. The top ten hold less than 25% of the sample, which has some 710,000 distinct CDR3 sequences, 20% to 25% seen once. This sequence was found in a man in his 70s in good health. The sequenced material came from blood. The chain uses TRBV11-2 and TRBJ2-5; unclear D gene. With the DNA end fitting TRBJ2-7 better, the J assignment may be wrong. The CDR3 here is CASSPSPGDTYEQYF. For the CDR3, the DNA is TGTGCCAGCAGCCCCTCCCCAGGAGACACCTACGAGCAGTACTTC.